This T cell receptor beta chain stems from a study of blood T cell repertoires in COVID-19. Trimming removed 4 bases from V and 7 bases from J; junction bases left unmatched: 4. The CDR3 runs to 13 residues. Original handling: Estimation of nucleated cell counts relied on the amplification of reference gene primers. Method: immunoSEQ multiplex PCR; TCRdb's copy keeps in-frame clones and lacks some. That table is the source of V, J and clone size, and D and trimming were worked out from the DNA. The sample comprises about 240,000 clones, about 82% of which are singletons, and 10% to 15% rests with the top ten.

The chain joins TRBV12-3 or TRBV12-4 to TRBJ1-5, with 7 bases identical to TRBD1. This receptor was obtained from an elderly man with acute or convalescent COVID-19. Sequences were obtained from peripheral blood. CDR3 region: CASSYRGNQPQHF. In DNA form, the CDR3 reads TGTGCCAGCAGTTACAGGGGAAACCAGCCCCAGCATTTT.